These T cell receptor beta chains were read from a single sample in a study of shared clonotypes between healthy human individuals. Using immunoSEQ multiplex PCR, the repertoire was profiled, and TCRdb retains in-frame clones only, with some absent. The table has about 690,000 clones, about 90% seen once. Sequenced input: memory CD8+ T cells from PBMCs. The source of these receptors is a man between 18 and 29 years old in good health. Some clones in this sample may be carry-over from other donors' samples. The CDR3 runs from the conserved cysteine through the conserved F or W. Each record gives: J gene, D gene, V gene, clone size, CDR3 DNA, CDR3 protein. A D gene is named only where the DNA matches it firmly. Clone size is not always given. Where it is, it says once, few, many or a class for expanded clones.

J: TRBJ1-1
D: -
V: TRBV7-2
size: -
DNA: TGTGCCAGCAGCTTTGCCAGGGACACTGAAGCTTTCTTT
CDR3: CASSFARDTEAFF

J: TRBJ2-1
D: TRBD2
V: TRBV11-2
size: -
DNA: TGTGCCAGCAGCTTAGGGCTAGCGGGAATATACAATGAGCAGTTCTTC
CDR3: CASSLGLAGIYNEQFF

J: TRBJ2-3
D: -
V: TRBV27
size: -
DNA: TGTGCCAGCAGCCTAGCTTGGGGCACAGATACGCAGTATTTT
CDR3: CASSLAWGTDTQYF

J: TRBJ2-1
D: TRBD1
V: TRBV19
size: once
DNA: TGTGCCAGTAGTCTGGCACCGGGACAGTGGAATGAGCAGTTCTTC
CDR3: CASSLAPGQWNEQFF

J: TRBJ2-1
D: TRBD2
V: TRBV7-6
size: -
DNA: TGTGCCAGCAGCCCATCTTATCTGCGCGGGAGGGTCAGCTCCTACAATGAGCAGTTCTTC
CDR3: CASSPSYLRGRVSSYNEQFF

J: TRBJ2-1
D: -
V: TRBV6-5
size: -
DNA: TGTGCCAGCAGTTTCTCGACACATAGCTCCTACAATGAGCAGTTCTTC
CDR3: CASSFSTHSSYNEQFF

J: TRBJ2-2
D: TRBD2
V: TRBV5-5
size: few
DNA: TGTGCCAGCAGCCCCGCGGCCAATCCGGCTAGCGGGAGATCCGGGGAGCTGTTTTTT
CDR3: CASSPAANPASGRSGELFF

J: TRBJ2-1
D: TRBD1
V: TRBV28
size: -
DNA: TGTGCCAGCAGGTCCGGGACAGGGTTTTCCTACAATGAGCAGTTCTTC
CDR3: CASRSGTGFSYNEQFF

J: TRBJ2-7
D: -
V: TRBV27
size: -
DNA: TGTGCCAGCAGTTTTGCTGGGGGTCGGGTATACGAGCAGTACTTC
CDR3: CASSFAGGRVYEQYF

J: TRBJ1-5
D: -
V: TRBV5-4
size: -
DNA: TGTGCCAGCAGCTTGCTTGGGGCTGTATATAGCAATCAGCCCCAGCATTTT
CDR3: CASSLLGAVYSNQPQHF

J: TRBJ2-3
D: -
V: TRBV29-1
size: -
DNA: TGCAGCGCGGACACAGATACGCAGTATTTT
CDR3: CSADTDTQYF

J: TRBJ1-4
D: -
V: TRBV28
size: -
DNA: TGTGCCAGCAGTTTGGAGGATTACGAAAAACTGTTTTTT
CDR3: CASSLEDYEKLFF

J: TRBJ1-5
D: -
V: TRBV9
size: -
DNA: TGTGCCAGCAGTTCTGGGGCCGCCAATCAGCCCCAGCATTTT
CDR3: CASSSGAANQPQHF

J: TRBJ2-5
D: -
V: TRBV4-2
size: -
DNA: TGTGCCAGCAGCCCTCACCCGACTAGGGGGGAGACCCAGTACTTC
CDR3: CASSPHPTRGETQYF

J: TRBJ2-3
D: TRBD2
V: TRBV27
size: -
DNA: TGTGCCAGCAGTTTAGTCCCAGCGGGAACTAGCACAGATACGCAGTATTTT
CDR3: CASSLVPAGTSTDTQYF

J: TRBJ2-6
D: TRBD1
V: TRBV28
size: -
DNA: TGTGCCAGCAGTTTGTTTACGACAGGGCTCTCTGGGGCCAACGTCCTGACTTTC
CDR3: CASSLFTTGLSGANVLTF

J: TRBJ2-5
D: -
V: TRBV29-1
size: -
DNA: TGCAGCGTAAGACATAGGGCTTTCCAAGAGACCCAGTACTTC
CDR3: CSVRHRAFQETQYF

J: TRBJ2-7
D: -
V: TRBV13
size: -
DNA: TGTGCCAGCAGCTCCTCCTCGAACCCCTACTACGAGCAGTACTTC
CDR3: CASSSSSNPYYEQYF

J: TRBJ2-7
D: -
V: TRBV28
size: -
DNA: TGTGCCAGCAGTTTTCACTCCGGGTCAATCCTAGGCAACGAGCAGTACTTC
CDR3: CASSFHSGSILGNEQYF

J: TRBJ2-5
D: -
V: TRBV13
size: -
DNA: TGTGCCAGCAGCTTGTTCACTGGGGTGGAGACCCAGTACTTC
CDR3: CASSLFTGVETQYF

J: TRBJ1-1
D: -
V: TRBV2
size: -
DNA: TGTGCCAGCAGTGAACAGGACCGGGTGACTGAAGCTTTCTTT
CDR3: CASSEQDRVTEAFF

J: TRBJ2-2
D: -
V: TRBV27
size: -
DNA: TGTGCCAGCAGTATCGGGGGTGGTACCGGGGAGCTGTTTTTT
CDR3: CASSIGGGTGELFF

J: TRBJ1-2
D: -
V: TRBV5-6
size: -
DNA: TGTGCCAGCAGCTTGAGTGGGGCCCCTCGGGGCTACACCTTC
CDR3: CASSLSGAPRGYTF

J: TRBJ2-7
D: -
V: TRBV11-2
size: -
DNA: TGTGCCAGCAGCCAAACCTTAAAATCCTACGAGCAGTACTTC
CDR3: CASSQTLKSYEQYF

J: TRBJ2-7
D: TRBD1
V: TRBV9
size: -
DNA: TGTGCCAGCAGCGGACCGGGACAGGCGTCCTACGAGCAGTACTTC
CDR3: CASSGPGQASYEQYF

J: TRBJ2-7
D: -
V: TRBV19
size: -
DNA: TGTGCCAGTAGTATTTTACAGGGATCCAACTACGAGCAGTACTTC
CDR3: CASSILQGSNYEQYF

J: TRBJ2-7
D: TRBD1
V: TRBV5-6
size: once
DNA: TGTGCCAGCAGCGTGACAGGGATGGGAGAGCAGTACTTC
CDR3: CASSVTGMGEQYF

J: TRBJ1-3
D: -
V: TRBV5-4
size: -
DNA: TGTGCCAGCAGCTTGGGGGAAACCCGGATACCCGGCGTGGACACCATATATTTT
CDR3: CASSLGETRIPGVDTIYF

J: TRBJ1-2
D: -
V: TRBV2
size: -
DNA: TGTGCCAGCAGTGAAACAATTACCTTAGTGGGTGTGGACTATGGCTACACCTTC
CDR3: CASSETITLVGVDYGYTF

J: TRBJ2-1
D: -
V: TRBV6-1
size: -
DNA: TGTGCCAGCAGTGAAGCGTCCGGGTGGCAGCACAATGAGCAGTTCTTC
CDR3: CASSEASGWQHNEQFF